This TCR beta chain originates from a study of graft-versus-host responses after intestinal transplantation. Only in-frame clones appear in the TCRdb table, and some are missing; sequencing was by immunoSEQ multiplex PCR. The sample consists of around 110,000 clones, about nine tenths of them appearing once. As concerns this clone: Its target is unknown.

The CDR3 length is 14 residues. Trimming removed 5 bases at V and 3 bases at J, with 13 bases between. Germline V gene sequence: CDR1 MDHEN, CDR2 SYDVKM. This specimen was unstimulated CD4+ T cells sorted from spleen or lymph node cells, taken before intestinal transplant. The chain has TRBV28 and TRBJ1-2; D call uncertain. The receptor's source is a human donor who received an intestinal transplant. The CDR3 sequence is CASSILLADYGYTF. CDR3 nucleotide sequence: TGTGCCAGCAGTATATTACTGGCGGACTATGGCTACACCTTC.